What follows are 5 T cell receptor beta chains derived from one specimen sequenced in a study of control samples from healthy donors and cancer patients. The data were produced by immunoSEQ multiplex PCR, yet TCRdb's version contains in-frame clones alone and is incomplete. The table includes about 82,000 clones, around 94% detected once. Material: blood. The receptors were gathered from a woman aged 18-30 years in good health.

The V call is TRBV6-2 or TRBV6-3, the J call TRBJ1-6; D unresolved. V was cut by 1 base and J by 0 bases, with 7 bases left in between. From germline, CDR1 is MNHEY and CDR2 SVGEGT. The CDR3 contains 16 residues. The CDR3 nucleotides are TGTGCCAGCAGTTACTTGGAGAGCTCCTATAATTCACCCCTCCACTTT. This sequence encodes CASSYLESSYNSPLHF.

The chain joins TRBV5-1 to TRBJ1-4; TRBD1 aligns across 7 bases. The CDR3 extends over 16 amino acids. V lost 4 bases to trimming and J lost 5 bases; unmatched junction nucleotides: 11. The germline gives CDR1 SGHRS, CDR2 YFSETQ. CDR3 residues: CASSPIRDRENEKLFF. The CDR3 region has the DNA TGCGCCAGCAGCCCAATCCGGGACAGAGAAAATGAAAAACTGTTTTTT.

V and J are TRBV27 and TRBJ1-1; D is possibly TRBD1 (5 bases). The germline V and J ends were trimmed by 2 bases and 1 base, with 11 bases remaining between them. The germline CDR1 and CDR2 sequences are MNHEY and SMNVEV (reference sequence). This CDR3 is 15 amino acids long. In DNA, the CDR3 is TGTGCCAGCAGTTTAGCAGGGCCCGGGAACACTGAAGCTTTCTTT. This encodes CASSLAGPGNTEAFF.

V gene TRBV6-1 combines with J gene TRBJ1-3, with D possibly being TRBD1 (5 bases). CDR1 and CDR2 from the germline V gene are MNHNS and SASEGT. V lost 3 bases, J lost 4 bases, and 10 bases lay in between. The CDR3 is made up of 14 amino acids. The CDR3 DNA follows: TGTGCCAGCAGTGAGCAGGGAGGGGGAAACACCATATATTTT. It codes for CASSEQGGGNTIYF.

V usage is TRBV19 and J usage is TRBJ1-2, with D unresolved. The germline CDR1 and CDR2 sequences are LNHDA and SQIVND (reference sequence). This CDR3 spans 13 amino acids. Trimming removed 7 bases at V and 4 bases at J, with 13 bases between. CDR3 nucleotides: TGTGCCAGTACCTTCGGTTCCATCTATGGCTACACCTTC. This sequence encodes CASTFGSIYGYTF.